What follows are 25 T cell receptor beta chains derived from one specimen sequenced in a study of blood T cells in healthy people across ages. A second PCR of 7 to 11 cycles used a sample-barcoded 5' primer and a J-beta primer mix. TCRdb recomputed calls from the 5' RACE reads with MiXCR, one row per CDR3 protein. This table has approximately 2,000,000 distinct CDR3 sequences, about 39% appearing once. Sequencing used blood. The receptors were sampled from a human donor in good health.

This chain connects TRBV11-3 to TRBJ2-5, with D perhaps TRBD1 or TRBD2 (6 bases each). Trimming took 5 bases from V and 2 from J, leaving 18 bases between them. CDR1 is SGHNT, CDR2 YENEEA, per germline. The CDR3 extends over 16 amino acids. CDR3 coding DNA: TGTGCCAGCAGCCCCGACAGTGTAGGGGGGCAAGAGACCCAGTACTTC. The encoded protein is CASSPDSVGGQETQYF.

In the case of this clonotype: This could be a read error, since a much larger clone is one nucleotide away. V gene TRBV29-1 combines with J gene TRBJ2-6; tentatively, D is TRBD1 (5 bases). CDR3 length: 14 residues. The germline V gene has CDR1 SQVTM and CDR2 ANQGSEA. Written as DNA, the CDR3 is TGCAGCGTCTCGGCAAGCTCTGGGGCCAACGTCCCGACTTTC. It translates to CSVSASSGANVPTF.

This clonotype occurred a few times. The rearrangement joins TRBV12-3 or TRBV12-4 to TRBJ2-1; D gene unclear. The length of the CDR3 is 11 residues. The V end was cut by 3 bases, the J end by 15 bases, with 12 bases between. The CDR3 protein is CASSFGPITFF. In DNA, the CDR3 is TGTGCCAGCAGTTTCGGGCCCATCACGTTCTTC.

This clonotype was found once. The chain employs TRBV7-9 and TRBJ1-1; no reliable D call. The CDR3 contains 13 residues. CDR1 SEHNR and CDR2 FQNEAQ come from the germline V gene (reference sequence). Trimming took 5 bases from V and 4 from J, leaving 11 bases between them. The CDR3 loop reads CASSRALGTEAFF. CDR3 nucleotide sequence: TGTGCCAGCAGCCGAGCTCTGGGCACTGAAGCTTTCTTT. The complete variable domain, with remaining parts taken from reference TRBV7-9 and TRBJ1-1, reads DTGVSQNPRHKITKRGQNVTFRCDPISEHNRLYWYRQTLGQGPEFLTYFQNEAQLEKSRLLSDRFSAERPKGSFSTLEIQRTEQGDSAMYLCASSRALGTEAFFGQGTRLTVV.

CDR3 loop: CASSLGQGLNNEQFF. As DNA, the CDR3 is TGTGCCAGCAGTTTGGGACAGGGGTTAAACAATGAGCAGTTCTTC. The chain employs TRBV27 and TRBJ2-1, with 10 nucleotides matching TRBD1. CDR1 is MNHEY and CDR2 is SMNVEV in the germline V gene (reference sequence). With 3 bases clipped from V and 5 bases from J, the junction kept 4 bases outside the gene matches. The CDR3 length is 15 residues.

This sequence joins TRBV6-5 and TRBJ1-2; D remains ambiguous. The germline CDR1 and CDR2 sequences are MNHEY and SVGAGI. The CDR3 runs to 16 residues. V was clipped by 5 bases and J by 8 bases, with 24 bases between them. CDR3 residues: CASSPNSAGTGGGYTF. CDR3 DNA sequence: TGTGCCAGCAGTCCGAACAGCGCCGGTACGGGTGGGGGCTACACCTTC.

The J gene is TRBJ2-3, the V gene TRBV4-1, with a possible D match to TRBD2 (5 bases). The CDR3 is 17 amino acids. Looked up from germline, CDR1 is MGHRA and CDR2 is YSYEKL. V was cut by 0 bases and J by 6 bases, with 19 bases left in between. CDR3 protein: CASSQEGVSGLWDTQYF. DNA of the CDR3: TGCGCCAGCAGCCAAGAGGGTGTAAGCGGCCTCTGGGATACGCAGTATTTT.

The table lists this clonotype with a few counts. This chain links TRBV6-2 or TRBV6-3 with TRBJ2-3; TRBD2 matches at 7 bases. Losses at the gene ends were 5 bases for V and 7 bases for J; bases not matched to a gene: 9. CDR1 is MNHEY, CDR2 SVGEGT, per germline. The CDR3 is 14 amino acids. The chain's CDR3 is CASSPRGTVNTQYF. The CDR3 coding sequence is TGTGCCAGCAGTCCGCGGGGGACCGTGAATACGCAGTATTTT.

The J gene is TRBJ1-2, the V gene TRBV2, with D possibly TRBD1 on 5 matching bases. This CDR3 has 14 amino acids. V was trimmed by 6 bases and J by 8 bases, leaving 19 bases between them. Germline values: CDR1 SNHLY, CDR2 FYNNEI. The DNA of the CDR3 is TGTGCCAGCAGCGCCTCAGCGGCGGGGGTGGGCTACACCTTC. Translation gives CASSASAAGVGYTF. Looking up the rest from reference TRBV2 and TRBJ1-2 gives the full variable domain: EPEVTQTPSHQVTQMGQEVILRCVPISNHLYFYWYRQILGQKVEFLVSFYNNEISEKSEIFDDQFSVERPDGSNFTLKIRSTKLEDSAMYFCASSASAAGVGYTFGSGTRLTVV.

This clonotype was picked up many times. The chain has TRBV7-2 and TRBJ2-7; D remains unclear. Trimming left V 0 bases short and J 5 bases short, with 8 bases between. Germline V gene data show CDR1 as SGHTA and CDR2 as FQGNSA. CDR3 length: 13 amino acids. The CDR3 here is CASSLAKANEQYF. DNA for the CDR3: TGTGCCAGCAGCTTAGCTAAAGCGAACGAGCAGTACTTC. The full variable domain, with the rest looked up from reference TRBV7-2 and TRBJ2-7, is GAGVSQSPSNKVTEKGKDVELRCDPISGHTALYWYRQSLGQGLEFLIYFQGNSAPDKSGLPSDRFSAERTGGSVSTLTIQRTQQEDSAVYLCASSLAKANEQYFGPGTRLTVT.

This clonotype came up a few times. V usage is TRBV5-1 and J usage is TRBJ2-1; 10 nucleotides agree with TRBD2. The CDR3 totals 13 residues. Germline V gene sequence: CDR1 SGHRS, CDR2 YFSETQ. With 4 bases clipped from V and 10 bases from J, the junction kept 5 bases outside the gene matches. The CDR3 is CASSSGGAPEQFF. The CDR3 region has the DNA TGCGCCAGCAGCAGCGGGGGGGCCCCCGAGCAGTTCTTC.

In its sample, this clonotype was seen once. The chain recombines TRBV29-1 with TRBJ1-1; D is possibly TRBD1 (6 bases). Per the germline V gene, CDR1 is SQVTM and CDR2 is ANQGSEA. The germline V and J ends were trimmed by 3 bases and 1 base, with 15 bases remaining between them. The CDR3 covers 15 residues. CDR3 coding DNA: TGCAGCGTTGATTACCGGGAACAGGGGAACACTGAAGCTTTCTTT. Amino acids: CSVDYREQGNTEAFF.

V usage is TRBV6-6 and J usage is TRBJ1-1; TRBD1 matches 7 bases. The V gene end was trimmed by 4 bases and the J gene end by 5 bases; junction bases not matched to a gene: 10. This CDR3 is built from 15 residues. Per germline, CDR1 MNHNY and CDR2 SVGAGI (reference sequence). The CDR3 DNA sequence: TGTGCCAGCAGTTGCTCAGGGGGTGGGGGGACTGAAGCTTTCTTT. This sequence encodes CASSCSGGGGTEAFF.

CDR3: CASPPLAGEPPDTQYF. The CDR3 coding sequence is TGTGCCAGCCCACCCCTAGCGGGGGAGCCCCCTGATACGCAGTATTTT. V usage is TRBV7-2 and J usage is TRBJ2-3, with TRBD2 identical over 10 bases. Germline loops: CDR1 SGHTA, CDR2 FQGNSA. CDR3 length equals 16 residues. Trimming at V came to 8 bases and at J to 6 bases, leaving 14 bases not matched to a gene.

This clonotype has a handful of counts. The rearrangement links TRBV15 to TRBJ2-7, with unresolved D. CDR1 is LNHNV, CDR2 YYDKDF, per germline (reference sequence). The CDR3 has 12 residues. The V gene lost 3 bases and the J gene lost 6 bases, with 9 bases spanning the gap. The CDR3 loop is CATSRTTGEQYF. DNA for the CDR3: TGTGCCACCAGCAGGACCACGGGCGAGCAGTACTTC.

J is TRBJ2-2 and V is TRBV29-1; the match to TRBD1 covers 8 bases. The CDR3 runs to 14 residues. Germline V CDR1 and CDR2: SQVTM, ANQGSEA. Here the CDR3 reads CSTTGAMSTGELFF. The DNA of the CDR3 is TGCAGTACGACAGGGGCAATGAGCACCGGGGAGCTGTTTTTT.

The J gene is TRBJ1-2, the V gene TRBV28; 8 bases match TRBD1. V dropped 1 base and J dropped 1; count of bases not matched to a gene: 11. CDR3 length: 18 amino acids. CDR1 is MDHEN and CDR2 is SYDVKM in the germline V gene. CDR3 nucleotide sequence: TGTGCCAGCAGTTTATCGGTCGGACAGGGATTTGTTAACTATGGCTACACCTTC. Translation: CASSLSVGQGFVNYGYTF.

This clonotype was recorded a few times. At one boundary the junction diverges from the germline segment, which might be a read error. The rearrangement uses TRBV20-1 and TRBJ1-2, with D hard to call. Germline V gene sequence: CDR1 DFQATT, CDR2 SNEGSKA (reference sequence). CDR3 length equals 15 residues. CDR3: CSARVWGGLNYGYTF. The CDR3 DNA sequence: TGTAGTGCTAGAGTATGGGGAGGGTTGAACTATGGCTACACCTTC.

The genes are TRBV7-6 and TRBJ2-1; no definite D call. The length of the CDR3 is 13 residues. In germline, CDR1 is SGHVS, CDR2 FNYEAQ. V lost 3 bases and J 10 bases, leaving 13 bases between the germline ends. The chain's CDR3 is CASSFANSYEQFF. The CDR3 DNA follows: TGTGCCAGCAGCTTTGCCAACTCCTACGAGCAGTTCTTC.

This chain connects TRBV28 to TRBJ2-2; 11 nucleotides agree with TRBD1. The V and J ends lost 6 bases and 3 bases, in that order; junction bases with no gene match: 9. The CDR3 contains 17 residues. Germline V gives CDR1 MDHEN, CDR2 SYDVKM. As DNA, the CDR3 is TGTGCCAGCAGCCCGACCCGGACAGGGGGCTACACCGGGGAGCTGTTTTTT. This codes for CASSPTRTGGYTGELFF.

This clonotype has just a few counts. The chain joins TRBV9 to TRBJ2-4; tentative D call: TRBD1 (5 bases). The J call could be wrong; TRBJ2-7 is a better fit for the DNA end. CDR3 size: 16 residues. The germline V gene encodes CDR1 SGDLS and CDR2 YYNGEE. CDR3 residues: CASSVDGSTQGYEQYF. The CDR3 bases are TGTGCCAGCAGCGTAGATGGCAGTACCCAGGGCTACGAGCAGTACTTC.

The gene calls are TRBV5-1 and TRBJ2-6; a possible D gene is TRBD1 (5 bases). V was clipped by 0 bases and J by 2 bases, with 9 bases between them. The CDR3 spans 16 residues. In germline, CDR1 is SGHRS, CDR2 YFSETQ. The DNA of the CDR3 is TGCGCCAGCAGCTTGGAGGGGCAGCCTGGGGCCAACGTCCTGACTTTC. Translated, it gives CASSLEGQPGANVLTF.

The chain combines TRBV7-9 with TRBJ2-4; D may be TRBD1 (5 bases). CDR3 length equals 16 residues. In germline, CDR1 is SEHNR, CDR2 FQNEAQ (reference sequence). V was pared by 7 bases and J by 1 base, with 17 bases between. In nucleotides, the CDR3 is TGTGCCAGCACACCCAACCCAGGGAAGGCCAAAAACATTCAGTACTTC. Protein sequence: CASTPNPGKAKNIQYF.

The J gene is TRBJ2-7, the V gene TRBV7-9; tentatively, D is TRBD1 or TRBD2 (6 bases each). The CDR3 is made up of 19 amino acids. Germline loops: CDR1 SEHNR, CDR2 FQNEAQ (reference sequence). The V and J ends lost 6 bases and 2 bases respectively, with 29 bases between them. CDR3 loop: CASSYYGRARGDRTYEQYF. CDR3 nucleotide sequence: TGTGCCAGCAGTTATTACGGCAGGGCAAGGGGGGACCGTACCTACGAGCAGTACTTC.

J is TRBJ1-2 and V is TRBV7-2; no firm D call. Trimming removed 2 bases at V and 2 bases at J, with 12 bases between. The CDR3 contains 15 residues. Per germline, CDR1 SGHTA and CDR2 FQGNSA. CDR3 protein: CASSLPPYRNYGYTF. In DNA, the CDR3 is TGTGCCAGCAGCTTACCGCCCTACCGGAACTATGGCTACACCTTC. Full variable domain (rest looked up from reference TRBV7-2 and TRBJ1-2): GAGVSQSPSNKVTEKGKDVELRCDPISGHTALYWYRQSLGQGLEFLIYFQGNSAPDKSGLPSDRFSAERTGGSVSTLTIQRTQQEDSAVYLCASSLPPYRNYGYTFGSGTRLTVV.